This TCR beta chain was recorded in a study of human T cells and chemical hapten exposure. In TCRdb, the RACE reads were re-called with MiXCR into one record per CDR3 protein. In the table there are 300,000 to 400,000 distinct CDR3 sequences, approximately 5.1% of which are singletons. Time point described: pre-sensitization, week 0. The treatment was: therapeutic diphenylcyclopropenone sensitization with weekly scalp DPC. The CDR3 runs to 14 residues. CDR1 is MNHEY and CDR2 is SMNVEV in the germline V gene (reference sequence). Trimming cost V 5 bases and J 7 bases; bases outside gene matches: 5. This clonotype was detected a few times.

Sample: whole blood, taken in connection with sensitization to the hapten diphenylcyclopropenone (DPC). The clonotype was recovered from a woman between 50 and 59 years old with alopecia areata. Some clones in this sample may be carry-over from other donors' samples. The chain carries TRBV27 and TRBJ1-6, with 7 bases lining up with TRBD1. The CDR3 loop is CASSLQGVNSPLHF. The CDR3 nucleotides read TGTGCCAGCAGTCTCCAGGGGGTCAATTCACCCCTCCACTTT.